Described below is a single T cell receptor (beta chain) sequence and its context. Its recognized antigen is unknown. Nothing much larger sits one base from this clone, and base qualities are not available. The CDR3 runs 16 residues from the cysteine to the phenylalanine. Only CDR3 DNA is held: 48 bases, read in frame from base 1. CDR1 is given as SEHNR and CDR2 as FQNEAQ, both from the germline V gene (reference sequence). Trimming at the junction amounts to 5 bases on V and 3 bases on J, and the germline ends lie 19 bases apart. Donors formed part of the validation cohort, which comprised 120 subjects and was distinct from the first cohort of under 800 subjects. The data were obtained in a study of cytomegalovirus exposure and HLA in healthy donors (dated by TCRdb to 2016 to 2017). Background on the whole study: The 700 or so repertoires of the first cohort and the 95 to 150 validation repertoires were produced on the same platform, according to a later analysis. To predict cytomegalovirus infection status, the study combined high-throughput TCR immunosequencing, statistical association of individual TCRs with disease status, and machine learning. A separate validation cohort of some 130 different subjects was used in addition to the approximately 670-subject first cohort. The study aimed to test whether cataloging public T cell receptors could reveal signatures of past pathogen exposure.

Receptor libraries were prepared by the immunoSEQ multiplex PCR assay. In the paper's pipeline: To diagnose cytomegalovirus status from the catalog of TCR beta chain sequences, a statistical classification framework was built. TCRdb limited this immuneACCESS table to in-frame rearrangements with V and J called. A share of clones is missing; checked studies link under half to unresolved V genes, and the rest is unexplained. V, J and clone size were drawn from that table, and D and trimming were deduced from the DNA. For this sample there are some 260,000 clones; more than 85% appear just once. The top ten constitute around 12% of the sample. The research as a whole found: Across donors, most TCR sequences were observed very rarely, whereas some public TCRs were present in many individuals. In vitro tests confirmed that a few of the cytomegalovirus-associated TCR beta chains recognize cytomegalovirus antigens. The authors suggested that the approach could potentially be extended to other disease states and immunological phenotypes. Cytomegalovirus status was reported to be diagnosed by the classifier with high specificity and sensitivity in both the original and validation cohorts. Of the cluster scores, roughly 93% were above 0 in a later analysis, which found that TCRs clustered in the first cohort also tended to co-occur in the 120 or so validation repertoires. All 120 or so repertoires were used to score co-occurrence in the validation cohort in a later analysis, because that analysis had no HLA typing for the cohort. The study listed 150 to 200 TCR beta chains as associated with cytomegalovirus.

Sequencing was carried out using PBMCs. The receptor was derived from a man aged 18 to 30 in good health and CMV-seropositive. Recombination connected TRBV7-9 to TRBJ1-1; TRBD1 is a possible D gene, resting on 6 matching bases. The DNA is TGTGCCAGCAGCCGAGCCGGACAGAAGACCTACACTGAAGCTTTCTTT. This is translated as CASSRAGQKTYTEAFF.